The source of this T cell receptor (beta chain) is a study of sequential checkpoint blockade in melanoma. Assay: immunoSEQ multiplex PCR; the TCRdb copy retains only in-frame clones and omits some. The repertoire includes 25,000 to 35,000 clones, 86% of them detected once, and around a fifth sits in the top ten. In germline, CDR1 is MNHNY, CDR2 SVGAGI (reference sequence). The CDR3 is made up of 16 amino acids. J was trimmed by 4 bases and V by 0 bases; bases with no gene match: 5. As to treatment: randomized to nivolumab then ipilimumab (arm A) or the reverse (arm B). The sample here was CD8+ T cells sorted from blood (inferred from file names), taken from a patient given nivolumab and ipilimumab in sequence. The origin of this receptor is a human donor with melanoma. The chain employs TRBV6-6 and TRBJ2-7; 11 nucleotides align to TRBD2. This chain's CDR3 is CASSYSSSSGRYEQYF. CDR3 in DNA: TGTGCCAGCAGTTACTCGAGTTCTAGCGGGAGGTACGAGCAGTACTTC.